One and the same sample provided the 24 T cell receptor beta chains below, sequenced in a study of blood T cell repertoires in COVID-19. TCRdb keeps only in-frame clones here, not all; method: immunoSEQ multiplex PCR. The repertoire holds about 250,000 clones, roughly nine tenths seen once, with under 4% in the top ten. The specimen was peripheral blood. These receptors came from a man aged 18 to 30 with active or convalescent COVID-19.

The gene calls are TRBV18 and TRBJ2-3; D is unresolved. CDR1 is KGHSH, CDR2 LQKENI, per germline. The CDR3 has 13 amino acids. V lost 6 bases and J lost 2, with 9 bases in between. The DNA of the CDR3 is TGTGCCAGCTCCCGAACAAACACAGATACGCAGTATTTT. As protein: CASSRTNTDTQYF.

The chain joins TRBV6-5 to TRBJ1-1; D gene ambiguous. The V end lost 6 bases, the J end lost 8 bases, and 7 bases lay between the germline ends. CDR3 size: 10 residues. From germline, CDR1 is MNHEY and CDR2 SVGAGI. CDR3 nucleotide sequence: TGTGCCAGCAGGATAGTAGAAGCTTTCTTT. Translated: CASRIVEAFF.

The V and J genes are TRBV5-1 and TRBJ1-3; D uncertain. Trimming removed 1 base from V and 1 base from J, with 9 bases in between. The CDR3 is 15 residues long. Looked up from germline, CDR1 is SGHRS and CDR2 is YFSETQ. The CDR3 sequence is CASSLTTGSGNTIYF. CDR3 bases: TGCGCCAGCAGCTTGACGACGGGATCTGGAAACACCATATATTTT. The entire variable domain, with the rest obtained from reference TRBV5-1 and TRBJ1-3, is as follows: KAGVTQTPRYLIKTRGQQVTLSCSPISGHRSVSWYQQTPGQGLQFLFEYFSETQRNKGNFPGRFSGRQFSNSRSEMNVSTLELGDSALYLCASSLTTGSGNTIYFGEGSWLTVV.

The chain uses TRBV28 and TRBJ2-1; maybe TRBD2 (6 bases). Germline CDR1 and CDR2: MDHEN and SYDVKM. CDR3 size: 16 residues. V dropped 5 bases and J dropped 7 bases, with 21 bases sitting between them. CDR3 sequence: CASSSRVGSRGNEQFF. CDR3 bases: TGTGCCAGCAGTAGCCGTGTCGGGAGCCGGGGGAATGAGCAGTTCTTC.

V gene TRBV10-3 combines with J gene TRBJ2-1; 9 bases line up with TRBD2. Germline-derived CDR1 and CDR2 are ENHRY and SYGVKD. J gave up 0 bases and V 4 bases, and 4 bases lay outside the gene matches. This CDR3 is 16 amino acids long. The CDR3 region has the DNA TGTGCCATCAGTGGTGGTAGCGGGAGCTCCTACAATGAGCAGTTCTTC. Its translation is CAISGGSGSSYNEQFF.

The chain carries TRBV29-1 and TRBJ2-2; 12 nucleotides agree with TRBD1. J lost 9 bases, V lost 7 bases, and 9 bases had no gene match. This CDR3 comprises 14 residues. Germline V gives CDR1 SQVTM, CDR2 ANQGSEA. The CDR3 is CSASTGTGGRELFF. CDR3 sequence (DNA): TGCAGCGCCTCAACCGGGACAGGGGGCCGGGAGCTGTTTTTT.

This clone was picked up a small number of times. CDR3: CAGNYLGGKGCNYGYTF. CDR3 nucleotides: TGTGCCGGTAATTACCTGGGGGGGAAGGGGTGTAACTATGGCTACACCTTC. The V and J genes are TRBV21-1 and TRBJ1-2. TRBV21-1 is designated a pseudogene. This CDR3 is built from 17 residues.

This sequence joins TRBV7-2 and TRBJ2-3, with TRBD2 matching 11 bases. Germline lookup yields CDR1 SGHTA and CDR2 FQGNSA. This CDR3 comprises 14 residues. Unmatched junction bases numbered 4, after V lost 4 bases and J lost 7 bases. The CDR3 loop reads CASSSGTSGYTQYF. CDR3 coding DNA: TGTGCCAGCAGCTCAGGGACTAGCGGATATACGCAGTATTTT. Full variable domain (remainder filled in from reference TRBV7-2 and TRBJ2-3): GAGVSQSPSNKVTEKGKDVELRCDPISGHTALYWYRQSLGQGLEFLIYFQGNSAPDKSGLPSDRFSAERTGGSVSTLTIQRTQQEDSAVYLCASSSGTSGYTQYFGPGTRLTVL.

This chain joins TRBV6-1 and TRBJ1-5, with TRBD1 as a possible D gene (5 bases). CDR3 length equals 15 residues. The germline V gene encodes CDR1 MNHNS and CDR2 SASEGT. V lost 0 bases and J 7 bases, leaving 13 bases between the germline ends. CDR3 protein: CASSEASGGSQPQHF. The DNA for the CDR3 is TGTGCCAGCAGTGAAGCATCGGGGGGGTCCCAGCCCCAGCATTTT.

The chain couples TRBV7-8 to TRBJ2-7, with 8 nucleotides matching TRBD2. Germline V CDR1 and CDR2: SGHVS, FQNEAQ. This CDR3 has 15 residues. The ends lost 5 bases at V and 6 bases at J; junction bases unmatched: 12. The CDR3: CASSLRGGSPIEQYF. CDR3 nucleotide sequence: TGTGCCAGCAGCCTCCGCGGGGGGAGCCCGATCGAGCAGTACTTC.

The J gene is TRBJ2-5, the V gene TRBV5-1; 8 bases map to TRBD1. Unmatched junction bases numbered 7, after V lost 0 bases and J lost 6 bases. The V gene's germline CDR1 is SGHRS and CDR2 YFSETQ. The CDR3 loop spans 15 amino acids. CDR3 DNA: TGCGCCAGCAGCTTGGCGGACAGGGATGTAAAGACCCAGTACTTC. Translation: CASSLADRDVKTQYF.

J is TRBJ1-5 and V is TRBV27, with a tentative D call TRBD1 (6 bases). The V gene lost 1 base and the J gene lost 4 bases, with 11 bases spanning the gap. Germline lookup yields CDR1 MNHEY and CDR2 SMNVEV (reference sequence). CDR3 length: 15 amino acids. CDR3 sequence reads: CASSLLSRGNQPQHF. DNA of the CDR3: TGTGCCAGCAGTTTATTATCCAGGGGAAATCAGCCCCAGCATTTT.

This chain joins TRBV18 and TRBJ1-1; possible D gene TRBD1, 5 bases. V shed 3 bases and J shed 9 bases, with 11 bases lying between them. The CDR3 spans 12 residues. Germline assignment: CDR1 KGHSH and CDR2 LQKENI. The CDR3 DNA follows: TGTGCCAGCTCACCTACGCAGGGTCAAGCTTTCTTT. It is translated as CASSPTQGQAFF. Full variable domain (outside the CDR3, taken from reference TRBV18 and TRBJ1-1): NAGVMQNPRHLVRRRGQEARLRCSPMKGHSHVYWYRQLPEEGLKFMVYLQKENIIDESGMPKERFSAEFPKEGPSILRIQQVVRGDSAAYFCASSPTQGQAFFGQGTRLTVV.

The chain has TRBV11-3 and TRBJ2-3, with TRBD2 matching 16 bases. V shed 3 bases and J 4 bases; nucleotides not matched to a gene: 4. This CDR3 is built from 17 residues. In germline, CDR1 is SGHNT, CDR2 YENEEA. CDR3: CASSLGLAGGHADTQYF. The CDR3 DNA reads as TGTGCCAGCAGCTTGGGACTAGCGGGGGGGCACGCAGATACGCAGTATTTT. Filled out from reference TRBV11-3 and TRBJ2-3, the complete variable domain reads EAGVVQSPRYKIIEKKQPVAFWCNPISGHNTLYWYLQNLGQGPELLIRYENEEAVDDSQLPKDRFSAERLKGVDSTLKIQPAELGDSAVYLCASSLGLAGGHADTQYFGPGTRLTVL.

The chain recombines TRBV25-1 with TRBJ2-2, with D possibly TRBD1 on 6 matching bases. V was clipped by 5 bases and J by 4 bases, with 11 bases between them. The CDR3 totals 14 residues. Germline CDR1 MGHDK, CDR2 SYGVNS. CDR3 DNA: TGTGCCAGCAGTTGGTCAGGGGTCACCGGGGAGCTGTTTTTT. Its protein is CASSWSGVTGELFF. The whole variable domain, remainder taken from reference TRBV25-1 and TRBJ2-2, is EADIYQTPRYLVIGTGKKITLECSQTMGHDKMYWYQQDPGMELHLIHYSYGVNSTEKGDLSSESTVSRIRTEHFPLTLESARPSHTSQYLCASSWSGVTGELFFGEGSRLTVL.

The chain links TRBV10-3 to TRBJ2-1, with TRBD2 matching 12 bases. Germline V lookup: CDR1 ENHRY, CDR2 SYGVKD. The V segment lost 6 bases and the J segment 4 bases; nucleotides outside the gene matches: 1. The CDR3 has 14 residues. CDR3 coding DNA: TGTGCCATCAGGGGGACTAGCGGGTACAATGAGCAGTTCTTC. Translation gives CAIRGTSGYNEQFF.

CDR3 region: CASSTNRQGADYGYTF. The CDR3 coding sequence is TGCGCCAGCAGCACGAATAGACAGGGGGCGGACTATGGCTACACCTTC. This rearrangement joins TRBV5-1 to TRBJ1-2, with TRBD1 matching over 10 bases. The CDR3 runs to 16 residues. V dropped 4 bases and J dropped 3; count of bases not matched to a gene: 9. CDR1 SGHRS and CDR2 YFSETQ come from the germline V gene.

In DNA, the CDR3 is TGTGCCAGCAGTTACCCCGGGCGGGGGGATGAAAAACTGTTTTTT. It encodes CASSYPGRGDEKLFF. The V gene is TRBV6-6, the J gene TRBJ1-4, with a weak D call TRBD1 (5 bases). Germline CDR1 is MNHNY and CDR2 is SVGAGI (reference sequence). V was shortened by 2 bases and J by 6 bases, with 13 bases between the two germline ends. This CDR3 comprises 15 residues.

This sequence joins TRBV27 and TRBJ2-2, with 7 nucleotides matching TRBD1. This CDR3 is built from 14 residues. Trimming removed 2 bases from V and 7 bases from J; junction bases left unmatched: 4. From germline, CDR1 is MNHEY and CDR2 SMNVEV (reference sequence). The CDR3 sequence is CASSLVGGLGELFF. In DNA, the CDR3 is TGTGCCAGCAGTTTAGTAGGGGGCCTCGGGGAGCTGTTTTTT.

This chain uses TRBV4-3 with TRBJ2-1; 14 nucleotides line up with TRBD2. Trimming at V came to 2 bases and at J to 4 bases, leaving 4 bases not matched to a gene. Germline loops: CDR1 LGHNA, CDR2 YSLEER. CDR3 length equals 17 residues. The CDR3 is CASSQRGTSGGYNEQFF. The CDR3 nucleotides are TGCGCCAGCAGCCAACGCGGGACTAGCGGGGGTTACAATGAGCAGTTCTTC.

The gene calls are TRBV9 and TRBJ2-7, with D possibly matching TRBD2 (5 bases). The CDR3 consists of 14 residues. The ends were cut back, 3 bases at V and 6 bases at J, with 16 bases in the middle. The germline gives CDR1 SGDLS, CDR2 YYNGEE. The CDR3 sequence: CASSETDSSTEQYF. In DNA, the CDR3 is TGTGCCAGCAGCGAGACGGACTCCTCTACCGAGCAGTACTTC.

This chain links TRBV11-3 with TRBJ2-7; 7 bases map to TRBD2. CDR1 is SGHNT, CDR2 YENEEA, per germline. V was clipped by 1 base and J by 2 bases; unmatched bases: 5. There are 15 residues in the CDR3. The DNA of the CDR3 is TGTGCCAGCAGCTTAGTAGGCAGCGGGGCCTACGAGCAGTACTTC. Its protein product is CASSLVGSGAYEQYF. Filled out from reference TRBV11-3 and TRBJ2-7, the complete variable domain reads EAGVVQSPRYKIIEKKQPVAFWCNPISGHNTLYWYLQNLGQGPELLIRYENEEAVDDSQLPKDRFSAERLKGVDSTLKIQPAELGDSAVYLCASSLVGSGAYEQYFGPGTRLTVT.

The chain couples TRBV5-5 to TRBJ1-2, with 11 bases matching TRBD1. Germline CDR1 SGHKS, CDR2 YYEKEE (reference sequence). After removal of 1 base from V and 0 bases from J, the junction contained 8 bases not matched to a gene. The CDR3 is 18 amino acids. Here the CDR3 DNA reads TGTGCCAGCAGCTTGAAGGGGACAGGGGGAGTAGCTAACTATGGCTACACCTTC. It yields the protein CASSLKGTGGVANYGYTF.

This chain uses TRBV28 with TRBJ1-1; a possible D gene is TRBD1 (5 bases). V shed 2 bases and J shed 10 bases, with 11 bases lying between them. Germline values: CDR1 MDHEN, CDR2 SYDVKM. The CDR3 has 12 amino acids. CDR3 in DNA: TGTGCCAGCAGTTTACCCCAAAGGGGAGCTTTCTTT. Translation gives CASSLPQRGAFF.